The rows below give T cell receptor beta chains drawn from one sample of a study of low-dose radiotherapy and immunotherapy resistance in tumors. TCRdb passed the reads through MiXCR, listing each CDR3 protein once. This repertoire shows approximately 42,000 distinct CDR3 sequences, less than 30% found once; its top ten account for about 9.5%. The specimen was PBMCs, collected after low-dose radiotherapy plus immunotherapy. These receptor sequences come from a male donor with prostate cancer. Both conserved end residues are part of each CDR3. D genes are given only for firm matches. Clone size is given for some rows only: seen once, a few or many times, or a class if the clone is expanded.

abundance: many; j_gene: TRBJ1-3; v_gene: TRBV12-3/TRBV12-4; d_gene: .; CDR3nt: TGTGCCAGCAGTTTACTAGAGGGAAACACCATATATTTT; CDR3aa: CASSLLEGNTIYF
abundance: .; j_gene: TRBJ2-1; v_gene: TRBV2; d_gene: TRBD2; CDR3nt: TGTGCCACCCGGGGGGGCACGAATGAGCAGTTCTTC; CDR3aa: CATRGGTNEQFF
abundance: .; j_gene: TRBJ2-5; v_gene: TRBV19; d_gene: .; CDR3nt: TGTGCCAGTAGTCAATCCGGGACAACGTACCAAGAGACCCAGTACTTC; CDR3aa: CASSQSGTTYQETQYF
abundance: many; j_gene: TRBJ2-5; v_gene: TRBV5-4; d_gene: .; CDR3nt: TGTGCCAGCAGCTTGAGGCTTCGGGGCGCCGGGGAGACCCAGTACTTC; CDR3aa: CASSLRLRGAGETQYF
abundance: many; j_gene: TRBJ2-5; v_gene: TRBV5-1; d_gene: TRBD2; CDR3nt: TGCGCCAGCAGCCTCGGGACTAGCTCGTCCCAAGAGACCCAGTACTTC; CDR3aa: CASSLGTSSSQETQYF
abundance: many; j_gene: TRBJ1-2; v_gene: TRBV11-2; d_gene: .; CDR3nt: TGTGCCAGCAGCTTAGTGGGGGGGAACTATGGCTACACCTTC; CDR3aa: CASSLVGGNYGYTF
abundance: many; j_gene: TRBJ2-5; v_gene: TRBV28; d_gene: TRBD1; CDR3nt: TGTGCCAGCAGGACGACAGGGAGAGAGACCCAGTACTTC; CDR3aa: CASRTTGRETQYF
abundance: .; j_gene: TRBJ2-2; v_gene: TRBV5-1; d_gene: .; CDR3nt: TGCGCCAGCAGCTCCGAAGCCCTCTCCGGGGAGCTGTTTTTT; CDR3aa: CASSSEALSGELFF
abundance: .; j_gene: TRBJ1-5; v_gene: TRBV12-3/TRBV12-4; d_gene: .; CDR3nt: TGTGCCAGCAGCCAAACTCGGAACATGGGAGGCAATCAGCCCCAGCATTTT; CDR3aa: CASSQTRNMGGNQPQHF
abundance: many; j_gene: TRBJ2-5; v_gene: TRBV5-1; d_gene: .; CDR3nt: TGCGCCAGCAGCTTACGGGGACAAGAGACCCAGTACTTC; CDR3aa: CASSLRGQETQYF
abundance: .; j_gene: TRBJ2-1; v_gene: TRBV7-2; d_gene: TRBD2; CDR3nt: TGTGCCAGCAGCCTGCCTTTAGCGGGGGGTAACAATGAGCAGTTCTTC; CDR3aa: CASSLPLAGGNNEQFF
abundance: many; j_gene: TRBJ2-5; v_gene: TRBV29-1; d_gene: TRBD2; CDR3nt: TGCAGCGTTGGGAGTAGCGGGAGAACTCTCATACAAGAGACCCAGTACTTC; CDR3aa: CSVGSSGRTLIQETQYF
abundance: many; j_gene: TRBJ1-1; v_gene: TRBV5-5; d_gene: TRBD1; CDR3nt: TGTGCCAGCAGCTTGATATGGCAGGGGGCAGCTTTCTTT; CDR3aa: CASSLIWQGAAFF
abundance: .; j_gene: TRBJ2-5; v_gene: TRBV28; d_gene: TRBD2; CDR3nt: TGTGCCAGCAGTCGTTTTGGGACTAGCGGGAGGAGGGGGACCCAGTACTTC; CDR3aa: CASSRFGTSGRRGTQYF